One T cell receptor (beta chain) is described in this entry. The junction departs from the called germline gene at one end, perhaps through a read error. The data are from a study of T cell changes during pregnancy in multiple sclerosis. Germline lookup yields CDR1 SSHAT and CDR2 FNYEAQ (reference sequence). The CDR3 is made up of 12 amino acids. Measured with immunoSEQ multiplex PCR; TCRdb has only the in-frame clones, and not every one. The profile covers 50,000 to 70,000 clones, with about nine tenths appearing a single time and about 2.2% taken by the ten largest. This sequence joins TRBV7-7 and TRBJ1-1; no clear D. This clonotype originated in a female donor in good health, enrolled as a control in a pregnancy study. Specimen: peripheral blood, collected in the third trimester of pregnancy. The CDR3 region is CASSPHRAEAFF. For the CDR3, the DNA is TGTGCTAGCAGCCCCCACCGGGCTGAAGCTTTCTTT.